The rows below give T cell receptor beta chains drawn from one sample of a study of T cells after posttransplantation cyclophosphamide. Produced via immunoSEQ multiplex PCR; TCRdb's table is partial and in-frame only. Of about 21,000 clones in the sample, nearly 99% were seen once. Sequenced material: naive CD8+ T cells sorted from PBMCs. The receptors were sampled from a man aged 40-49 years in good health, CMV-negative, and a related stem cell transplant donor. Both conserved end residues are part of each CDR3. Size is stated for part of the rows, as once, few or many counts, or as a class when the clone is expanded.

CASSLGSSFTDTQYF TRBV27 . TRBJ2-3 15
CASSLITGGDGYTF TRBV11-1 . TRBJ1-2 14
CAISETGNTEAFF TRBV10-3 . TRBJ1-1 13
CATSRDLGRAHEQYF TRBV15 . TRBJ2-7 15
CASSGTDNQPQHF TRBV9 . TRBJ1-5 13
CASSEAQDEQYF TRBV2 . TRBJ2-7 12
CASSLLGQNPYEQYF TRBV28 once TRBJ2-7 15
CASSLLGGREQYF TRBV27 . TRBJ2-5 13
CASSSSWRELDNEQFF TRBV7-6 . TRBJ2-1 16
CASSLAGAYEQYF TRBV7-2 . TRBJ2-7 13
CASSEGGSSYNEQFF TRBV10-1 . TRBJ2-1 15
CASSEARTLLYEQFF TRBV6-1 few TRBJ2-1 15
CASSPSETKQFF TRBV28 . TRBJ2-1 12
CASRSPGQGVYEQFF TRBV12-2 . TRBJ2-1 15
CASSSFRETGELFF TRBV9 . TRBJ2-2 14
CASGAGRAYEQYF TRBV10-2 . TRBJ2-7 13
CASSYSSGGQGYEQYF TRBV6-5 . TRBJ2-7 16
CASSRDRYEQYF TRBV6-5 . TRBJ2-7 12
CASSLRQGYEQYF TRBV7-3 . TRBJ2-7 13
CASSRGTSGTHLMMNEQFF TRBV5-4 . TRBJ2-1 19
CASSTTGELFF TRBV19 . TRBJ2-2 11
CASATEADSYNEQFF TRBV19 . TRBJ2-1 15
CASSFLLAGSPYEQYF TRBV5-6 . TRBJ2-7 16
CASSSSGTPYEQYF TRBV27 once TRBJ2-7 14
CASSPLVLNPKETQYF TRBV5-4 . TRBJ2-5 16
CASSLAYEKLFF TRBV7-6 . TRBJ1-4 12
CASSLEAGVSYEQYF TRBV11-2 . TRBJ2-7 15
CASSPLRPMNTEAFF TRBV28 . TRBJ1-1 15
CASSSRGGNYGYTF TRBV13 . TRBJ1-2 14
CASSGTGSSNEQFF TRBV9 . TRBJ2-1 14
CASSLGGEQFF TRBV11-2 . TRBJ2-1 11
CASKEGFSYEQYF TRBV5-1 . TRBJ2-7 13
CAISAGDRVDTQYF TRBV10-3 . TRBJ2-3 14